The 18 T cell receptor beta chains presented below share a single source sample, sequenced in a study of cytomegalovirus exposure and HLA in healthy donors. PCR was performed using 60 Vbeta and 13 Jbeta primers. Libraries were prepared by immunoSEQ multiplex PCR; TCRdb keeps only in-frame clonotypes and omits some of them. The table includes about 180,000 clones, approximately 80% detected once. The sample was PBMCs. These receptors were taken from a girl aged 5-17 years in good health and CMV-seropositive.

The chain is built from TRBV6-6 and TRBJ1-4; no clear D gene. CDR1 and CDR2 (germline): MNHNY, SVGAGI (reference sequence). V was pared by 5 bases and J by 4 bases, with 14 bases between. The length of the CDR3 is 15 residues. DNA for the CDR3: TGTGCCAGCAGTGACCGCGGGTGGGTTAATGAAAAACTGTTTTTT. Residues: CASSDRGWVNEKLFF.

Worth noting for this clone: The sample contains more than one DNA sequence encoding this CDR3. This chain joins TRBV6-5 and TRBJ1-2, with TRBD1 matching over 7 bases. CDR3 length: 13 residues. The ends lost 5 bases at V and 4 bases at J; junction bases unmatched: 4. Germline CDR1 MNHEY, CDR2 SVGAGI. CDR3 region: CASSSDRAYGYTF. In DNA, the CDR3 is TGTGCCAGCAGTAGCGACAGGGCCTATGGCTACACCTTC.

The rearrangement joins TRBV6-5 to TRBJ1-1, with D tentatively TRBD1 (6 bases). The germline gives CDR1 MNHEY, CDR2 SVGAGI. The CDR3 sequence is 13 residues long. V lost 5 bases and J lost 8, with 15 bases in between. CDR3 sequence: CASSLVTGLEAFF. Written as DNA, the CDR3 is TGTGCCAGCAGTCTCGTGACAGGTTTAGAAGCTTTCTTT.

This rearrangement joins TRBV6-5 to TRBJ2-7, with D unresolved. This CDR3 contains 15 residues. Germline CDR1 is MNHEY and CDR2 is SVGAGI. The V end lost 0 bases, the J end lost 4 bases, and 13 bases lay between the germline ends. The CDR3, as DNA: TGTGCCAGCAGTTACTCCGCATTACCTAGATACGAGCAGTACTTC. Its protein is CASSYSALPRYEQYF.

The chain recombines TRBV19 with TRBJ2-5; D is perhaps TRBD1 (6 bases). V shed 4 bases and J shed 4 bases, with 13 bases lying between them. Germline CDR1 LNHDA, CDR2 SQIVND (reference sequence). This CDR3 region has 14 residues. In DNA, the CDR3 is TGTGCCAGTAGTACCCCCACAGGGAGAGAGACCCAGTACTTC. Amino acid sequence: CASSTPTGRETQYF.

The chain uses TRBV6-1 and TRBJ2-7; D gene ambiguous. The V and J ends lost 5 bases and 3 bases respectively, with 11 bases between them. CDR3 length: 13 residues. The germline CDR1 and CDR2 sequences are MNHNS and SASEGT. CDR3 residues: CASSNSVFYEQYF. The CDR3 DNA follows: TGTGCCAGCAGTAATTCAGTGTTCTACGAGCAGTACTTC.

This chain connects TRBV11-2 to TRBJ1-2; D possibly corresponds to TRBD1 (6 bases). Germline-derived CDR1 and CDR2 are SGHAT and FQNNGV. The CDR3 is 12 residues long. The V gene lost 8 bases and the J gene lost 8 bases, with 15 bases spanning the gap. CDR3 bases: TGTGCCAGCCTAAACTACGGACAGGGCTACACCTTC. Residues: CASLNYGQGYTF.

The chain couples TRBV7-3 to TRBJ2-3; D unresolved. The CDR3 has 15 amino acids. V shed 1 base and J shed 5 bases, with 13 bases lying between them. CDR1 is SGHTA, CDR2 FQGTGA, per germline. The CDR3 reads CASSLMSPPGDTQYF. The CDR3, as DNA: TGTGCCAGCAGCTTAATGAGCCCACCAGGAGATACGCAGTATTTT. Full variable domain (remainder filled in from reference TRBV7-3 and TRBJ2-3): GAGVSQTPSNKVTEKGKYVELRCDPISGHTALYWYRQSLGQGPEFLIYFQGTGAADDSGLPNDRFFAVRPEGSVSTLKIQRTERGDSAVYLCASSLMSPPGDTQYFGPGTRLTVL.

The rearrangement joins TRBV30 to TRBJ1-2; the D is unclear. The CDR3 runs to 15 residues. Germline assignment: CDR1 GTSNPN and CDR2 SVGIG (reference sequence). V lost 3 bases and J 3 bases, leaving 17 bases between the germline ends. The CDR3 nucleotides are TGTGCCTGGAGCCCCTCCGGTCTTTCCTACTATGGCTACACCTTC. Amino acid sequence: CAWSPSGLSYYGYTF.

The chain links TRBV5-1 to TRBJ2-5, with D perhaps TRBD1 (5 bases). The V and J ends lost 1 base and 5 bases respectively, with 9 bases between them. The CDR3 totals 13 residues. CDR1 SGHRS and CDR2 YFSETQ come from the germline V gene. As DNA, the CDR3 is TGCGCCAGCAGCTTGCAGGGTTGGGAGACCCAGTACTTC. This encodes CASSLQGWETQYF. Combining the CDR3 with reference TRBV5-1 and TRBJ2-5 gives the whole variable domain KAGVTQTPRYLIKTRGQQVTLSCSPISGHRSVSWYQQTPGQGLQFLFEYFSETQRNKGNFPGRFSGRQFSNSRSEMNVSTLELGDSALYLCASSLQGWETQYFGPGTRLLVL.

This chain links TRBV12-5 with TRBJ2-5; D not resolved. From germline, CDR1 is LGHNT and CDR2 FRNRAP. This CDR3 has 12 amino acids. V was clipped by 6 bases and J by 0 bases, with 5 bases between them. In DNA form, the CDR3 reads TGTGCTAGTGGGCACAACCAAGAGACCCAGTACTTC. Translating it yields CASGHNQETQYF.

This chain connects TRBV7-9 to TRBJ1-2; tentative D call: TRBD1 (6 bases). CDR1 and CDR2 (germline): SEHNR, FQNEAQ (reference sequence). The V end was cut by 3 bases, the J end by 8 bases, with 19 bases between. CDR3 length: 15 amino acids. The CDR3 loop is CASSFISRGIWGYTF. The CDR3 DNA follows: TGTGCCAGCAGCTTCATCAGCAGGGGCATTTGGGGCTACACCTTC.

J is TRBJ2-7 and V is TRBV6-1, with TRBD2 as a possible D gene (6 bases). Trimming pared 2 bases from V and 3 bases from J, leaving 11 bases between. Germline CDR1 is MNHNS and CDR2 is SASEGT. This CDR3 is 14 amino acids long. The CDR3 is CASSEIRGIYEQYF. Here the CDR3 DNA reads TGTGCCAGCAGTGAAATCCGGGGGATCTACGAGCAGTACTTC.

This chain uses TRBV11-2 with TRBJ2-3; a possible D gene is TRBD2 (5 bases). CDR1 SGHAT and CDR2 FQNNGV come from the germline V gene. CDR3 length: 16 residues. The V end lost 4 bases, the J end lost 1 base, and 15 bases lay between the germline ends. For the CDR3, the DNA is TGTGCCAGCAGCTCTCGTGAGGGAAGCCGCACAGATACGCAGTATTTT. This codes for CASSSREGSRTDTQYF.

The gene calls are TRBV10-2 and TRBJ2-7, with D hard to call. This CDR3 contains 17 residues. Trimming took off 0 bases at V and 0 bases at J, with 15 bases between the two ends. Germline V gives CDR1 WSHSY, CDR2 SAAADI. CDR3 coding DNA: TGCGCCAGCAGTGAGTCGGTTTCTTTGAGTACCTCCTACGAGCAGTACTTC. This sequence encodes CASSESVSLSTSYEQYF.

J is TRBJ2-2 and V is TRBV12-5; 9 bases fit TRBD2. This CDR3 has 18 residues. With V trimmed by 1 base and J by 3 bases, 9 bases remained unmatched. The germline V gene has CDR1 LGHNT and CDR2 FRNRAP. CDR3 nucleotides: TGTGCTAGTGGTTTGGGTATTAGCGGGAGTCGCGACACCGGGGAGCTGTTTTTT. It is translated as CASGLGISGSRDTGELFF.

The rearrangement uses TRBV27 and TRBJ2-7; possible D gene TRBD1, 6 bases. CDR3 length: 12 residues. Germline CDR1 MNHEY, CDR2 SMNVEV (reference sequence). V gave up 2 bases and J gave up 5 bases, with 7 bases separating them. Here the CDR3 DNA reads TGTGCCAGCAGTTTAGGGGGCCACGAGCAGTACTTC. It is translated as CASSLGGHEQYF.

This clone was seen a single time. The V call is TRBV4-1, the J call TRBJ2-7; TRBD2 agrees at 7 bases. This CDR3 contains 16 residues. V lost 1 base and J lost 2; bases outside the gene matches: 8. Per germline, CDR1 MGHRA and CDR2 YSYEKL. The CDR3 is CASSQGPSGTTYEQYF. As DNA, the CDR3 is TGCGCCAGCAGCCAAGGTCCTAGCGGTACAACCTACGAGCAGTACTTC.